This T cell receptor (beta chain) was recovered during a study of CD8 T cells in Susac syndrome. The V gene lost 4 bases and the J gene lost 1 base, with 13 bases spanning the gap. Germline CDR1 and CDR2: SGHAT and FQDESV (reference sequence). The CDR3 is 15 amino acids. Sequencing of TCR beta drew on CD8+ and CD4+ T cells from blood. Bulk CD8+ and CD4+ cells came from magnetic negative isolation; CD8+ TEMRA by FACS. The RNA input was about 0.45 to 1 ug, and it was reverse transcribed with random hexamers. An immunoSEQ multiplex PCR amplified TCR beta CDR3 over 54 Vbeta and 13 Jbeta. TCRdb fed the immunoSEQ multiplex PCR reads into MiXCR, producing one record per CDR3 protein. Of 100,000 to 150,000 distinct CDR3 sequences in the sample, 93% were seen once.

The sequenced sample was CD8+ T cells from PBMCs. V is TRBV11-1 and J is TRBJ1-1, with D maybe TRBD1 (5 bases). The receptor's source is a human donor with multiple sclerosis. The CDR3 DNA sequence: TGTGCCAGCAGCTCCCCGTGGCAGGGGAACACTGAAGCTTTCTTT. The encoded protein is CASSSPWQGNTEAFF.